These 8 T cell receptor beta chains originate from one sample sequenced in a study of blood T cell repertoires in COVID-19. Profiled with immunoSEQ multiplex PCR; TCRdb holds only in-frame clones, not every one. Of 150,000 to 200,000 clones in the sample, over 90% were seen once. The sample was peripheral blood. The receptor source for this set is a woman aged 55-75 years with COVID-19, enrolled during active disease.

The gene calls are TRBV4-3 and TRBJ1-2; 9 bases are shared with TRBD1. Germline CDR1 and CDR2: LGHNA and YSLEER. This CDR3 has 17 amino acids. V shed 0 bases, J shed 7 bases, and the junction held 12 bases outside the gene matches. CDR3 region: CASSQDGNPGQGRGYTF. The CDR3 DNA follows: TGCGCCAGCAGCCAAGATGGAAATCCGGGACAGGGACGTGGCTACACCTTC.

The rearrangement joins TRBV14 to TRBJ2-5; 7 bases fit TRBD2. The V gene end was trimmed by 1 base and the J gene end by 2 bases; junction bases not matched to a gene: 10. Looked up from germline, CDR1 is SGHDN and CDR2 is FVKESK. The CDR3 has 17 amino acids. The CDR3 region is CASSQGGRGWTQETQYF. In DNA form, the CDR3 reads TGTGCCAGCAGCCAAGGGGGGAGGGGATGGACTCAAGAGACCCAGTACTTC.

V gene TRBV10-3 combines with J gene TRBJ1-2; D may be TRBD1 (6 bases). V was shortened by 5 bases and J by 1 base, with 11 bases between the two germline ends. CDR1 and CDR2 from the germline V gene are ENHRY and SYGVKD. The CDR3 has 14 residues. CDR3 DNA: TGTGCCATCAGTCACGACAGGCTTAACTATGGCTACACCTTC. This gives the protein CAISHDRLNYGYTF.

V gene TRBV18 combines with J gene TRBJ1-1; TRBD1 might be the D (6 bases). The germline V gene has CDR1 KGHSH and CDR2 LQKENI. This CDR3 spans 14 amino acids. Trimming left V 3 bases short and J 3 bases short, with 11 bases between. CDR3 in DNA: TGTGCCAGCTCACCGGGGGCCCAGGACACTGAAGCTTTCTTT. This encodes CASSPGAQDTEAFF.

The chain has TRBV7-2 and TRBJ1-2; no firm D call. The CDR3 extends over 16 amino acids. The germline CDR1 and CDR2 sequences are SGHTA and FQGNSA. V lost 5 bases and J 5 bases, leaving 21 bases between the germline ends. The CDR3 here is CASSLTFSRVQYGYTF. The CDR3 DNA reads TGTGCCAGCAGCCTAACCTTCAGCCGGGTCCAATATGGCTACACCTTC.

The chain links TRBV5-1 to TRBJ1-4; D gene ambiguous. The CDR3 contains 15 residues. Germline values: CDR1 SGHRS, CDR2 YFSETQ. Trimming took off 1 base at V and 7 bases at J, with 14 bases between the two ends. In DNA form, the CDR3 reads TGCGCCAGCAGCTTGAGCAGAAGAGGTGGTGAAAAACTGTTTTTT. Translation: CASSLSRRGGEKLFF.

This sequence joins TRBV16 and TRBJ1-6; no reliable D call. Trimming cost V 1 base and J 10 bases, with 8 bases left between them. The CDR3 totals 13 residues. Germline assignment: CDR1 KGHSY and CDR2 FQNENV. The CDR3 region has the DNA TGTGCCAGCAGCCAATTCACGCGCTCACCCCTCCACTTT. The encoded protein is CASSQFTRSPLHF.

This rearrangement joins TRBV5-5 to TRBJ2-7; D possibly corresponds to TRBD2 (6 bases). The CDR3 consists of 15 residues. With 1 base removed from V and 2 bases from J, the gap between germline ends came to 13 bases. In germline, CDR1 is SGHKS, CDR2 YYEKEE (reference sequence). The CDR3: CASSLRRGGTYEQYF. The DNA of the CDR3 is TGTGCCAGCAGCTTGCGGAGGGGCGGAACCTACGAGCAGTACTTC.